The 23 T cell receptor beta chains below all came from one sample that was sequenced in a study of blood T cells in healthy people across ages. A second PCR, run for roughly 7 to 12 cycles, used a sample-barcoded 5' primer plus a J-beta primer mix. TCRdb independently ran MiXCR on the 5' RACE reads; one entry per CDR3 protein. The sample records 750,000 to 950,000 distinct CDR3 sequences, roughly 24% being singletons. This same sample was also taken into another study, of T cells of mothers and their children.

The sample consisted of blood. The receptor source for this set is a boy aged 5-17 years in good health.

This clonotype was found a few times. The genes are TRBV7-9 and TRBJ2-5, with 9 nucleotides matching TRBD1. Losses at the gene ends were 4 bases for V and 3 bases for J; bases not matched to a gene: 3. The CDR3 contains 14 residues. From germline, CDR1 is SEHNR and CDR2 FQNEAQ (reference sequence). The DNA for the CDR3 is TGTGCCAGCAGCTCCTGGGACAGGGAAGAGACCCAGTACTTC. This codes for CASSSWDREETQYF.

The chain links TRBV29-1 to TRBJ1-1; D call uncertain. CDR1 SQVTM and CDR2 ANQGSEA come from the germline V gene. This CDR3 is 12 amino acids long. Trimming pared 5 bases from V and 3 bases from J, leaving 10 bases between. For the CDR3, the DNA is TGCAGCGTTACCCGTGTGGACACTGAAGCTTTCTTT. This encodes CSVTRVDTEAFF.

This clonotype was seen more than once but under ten times. V is TRBV3-1 and J is TRBJ2-1; D is possibly TRBD2 (5 bases). This CDR3 region has 13 residues. Trimming stripped 6 bases from V and 6 bases from J, with 12 bases between. Per germline, CDR1 LGHDT and CDR2 YNNKEL (reference sequence). The CDR3 bases are TGTGCCAGCAGGGACTTAGGCGGCAATGAGCAGTTCTTC. Translation: CASRDLGGNEQFF.

This clonotype was seen a few times. The chain links TRBV19 to TRBJ2-3; tentatively, D is TRBD2 (6 bases). CDR3 length equals 14 residues. Trimming cost V 7 bases and J 3 bases, with 14 bases left between them. Germline V lookup: CDR1 LNHDA, CDR2 SQIVND (reference sequence). CDR3 sequence: CASKAPGGTDTQYF. DNA of the CDR3: TGTGCCAGTAAGGCGCCCGGAGGGACAGATACGCAGTATTTT.

This clonotype was seen ten or more times. The chain couples TRBV5-1 to TRBJ2-5; 9 bases agree with TRBD2. CDR1 is SGHRS and CDR2 is YFSETQ in the germline V gene. This CDR3 comprises 15 residues. J was trimmed by 2 bases and V by 4 bases; bases with no gene match: 6. CDR3 residues: CASSLSGGPQETQYF. CDR3 nucleotide sequence: TGCGCCAGCAGCCTTAGCGGGGGACCACAAGAGACCCAGTACTTC.

In its sample, this clonotype was seen a few times. The CDR3 nucleotides read TGTGCCAGCAGTAGAGGACTAGCCGACGAGCAGTACTTC. This codes for CASSRGLADEQYF. This rearrangement joins TRBV6-6 to TRBJ2-5; 8 bases map to TRBD2. The J call is in doubt because the DNA end fits TRBJ2-7 better. Germline assignment: CDR1 MNHNY and CDR2 SVGAGI (reference sequence). The CDR3 extends over 13 amino acids.

This clonotype has at least ten counts. J is TRBJ2-5 and V is TRBV20-1; D uncertain. This CDR3 is built from 16 residues. V was clipped by 6 bases and J by 5 bases, with 25 bases between them. Looked up from germline, CDR1 is DFQATT and CDR2 is SNEGSKA (reference sequence). CDR3 in amino acids: CSALKAKEYPKETQYF. DNA for the CDR3: TGCAGTGCCCTCAAGGCCAAGGAGTACCCGAAGGAGACCCAGTACTTC.

This clonotype was seen a handful of times. V and J are TRBV7-6 and TRBJ2-5, with D perhaps matching TRBD2 (6 bases). The germline CDR1 and CDR2 sequences are SGHVS and FNYEAQ. The CDR3 is 15 amino acids. V was trimmed by 4 bases and J by 2 bases, leaving 14 bases between them. In DNA, the CDR3 is TGTGCCAGCAGCTCCGGGACTGCGCGTCAAGAGACCCAGTACTTC. Translated, it gives CASSSGTARQETQYF.

V usage is TRBV18 and J usage is TRBJ1-2; the D is unclear. The V and J ends lost 3 bases and 0 bases respectively, with 8 bases between them. Germline V gene sequence: CDR1 KGHSH, CDR2 LQKENI. The CDR3 runs to 14 residues. The CDR3 DNA reads as TGTGCCAGCTCACCTACAGAGACTAACTATGGCTACACCTTC. Protein sequence: CASSPTETNYGYTF.

This chain joins TRBV12-3 or TRBV12-4 and TRBJ2-1; 9 nucleotides agree with TRBD2. The CDR3 length is 14 residues. V trimming: 10 bases; J trimming: 5 bases; junction bases outside the gene matches: 9. CDR3 in DNA: TGTGCCACCTCTACCCTAGCGGGGCACAATGAGCAGTTCTTC. It yields the protein CATSTLAGHNEQFF.

This clonotype turned up a few times. V gene TRBV20-1 combines with J gene TRBJ1-3; D might be TRBD1 (5 bases). Trimming pared 1 base from V and 0 bases from J, leaving 10 bases between. This CDR3 region has 15 residues. Germline lookup yields CDR1 DFQATT and CDR2 SNEGSKA (reference sequence). This CDR3 is CSARARQYSGNTIYF. The CDR3 nucleotides read TGCAGTGCTAGAGCCCGACAGTACTCTGGAAACACCATATATTTT.

The table lists this clonotype with a few counts. This rearrangement joins TRBV29-1 to TRBJ2-5; no clear D gene. Trimming took off 5 bases at V and 0 bases at J, with 4 bases between the two ends. The CDR3 runs to 11 residues. The V gene's germline CDR1 is SQVTM and CDR2 ANQGSEA. In DNA, the CDR3 is TGCAGCGTTTCTTACCAAGAGACCCAGTACTTC. Translation gives CSVSYQETQYF. Drawing the rest from reference TRBV29-1 and TRBJ2-5, the complete variable domain is SAVISQKPSRDICQRGTSLTIQCQVDSQVTMMFWYRQQPGQSLTLIATANQGSEATYESGFVIDKFPISRPNLTFSTLTVSNMSPEDSSIYLCSVSYQETQYFGPGTRLLVL.

J is TRBJ2-7 and V is TRBV20-1; D could derive from TRBD1 or TRBD2 (6 bases each). The V gene's germline CDR1 is DFQATT and CDR2 SNEGSKA (reference sequence). The V end was cut by 5 bases, the J end by 9 bases, with 26 bases between. The CDR3 contains 15 residues. The CDR3 nucleotides read TGCAGTGCTCTCCGTGGGTGGGGGGCATACATCTTGCAGTACTTC. It encodes CSALRGWGAYILQYF.

CDR3 sequence: CASSLGQTFNSPLHF. CDR3 nucleotides: TGTGCCAGCAGCTTAGGACAAACTTTTAATTCACCCCTCCACTTT. This chain uses TRBV7-6 with TRBJ1-6; no firm D call. CDR1 is SGHVS, CDR2 FNYEAQ, per germline. The length of the CDR3 is 15 residues. Trimming left V 1 base short and J 6 bases short, with 10 bases between.

This clonotype was counted between two and nine times. The genes are TRBV10-2 and TRBJ2-2; the match to TRBD1 covers 8 bases. Trimming took 6 bases from V and 4 from J; bases not matched to a gene: 4. The germline V gene has CDR1 WSHSY and CDR2 SAAADI. This CDR3 region has 14 residues. The CDR3 DNA sequence: TGCGCCAGCAGGCGGACAGGGACCACCGGGGAGCTGTTTTTT. This translates into CASRRTGTTGELFF.

In its sample, this clonotype was seen a few times. CDR3 in amino acids: CASEGERRSQETQYF. CDR3 DNA sequence: TGTGCCAGCGAGGGTGAGCGGAGGTCCCAAGAGACCCAGTACTTC. The chain carries TRBV28 and TRBJ2-5; tentatively, D is TRBD2 (5 bases). Germline V lookup: CDR1 MDHEN, CDR2 SYDVKM. The CDR3 loop spans 15 amino acids. V lost 8 bases and J 1 base, leaving 17 bases between the germline ends.

This sequence joins TRBV28 and TRBJ2-1, with a weak D call TRBD2 (6 bases). There are 16 residues in the CDR3. The germline V and J ends were trimmed by 2 bases and 10 bases, with 21 bases remaining between them. Germline V lookup: CDR1 MDHEN, CDR2 SYDVKM. CDR3 amino acids: CASSLLGGNVWDEQFF. Here the CDR3 DNA reads TGTGCCAGCAGTTTACTCGGGGGTAATGTTTGGGACGAGCAGTTCTTC.

This clonotype was observed a handful of times. This sequence joins TRBV15 and TRBJ2-3; D is undetermined. The CDR3 runs 17 residues. V dropped 2 bases and J dropped 2 bases, with 17 bases sitting between them. Germline loops: CDR1 LNHNV, CDR2 YYDKDF (reference sequence). CDR3 bases: TGTGCCACCAGCAGATCGGGTGGGCGCAGCTACACAGATACGCAGTATTTT. This translates into CATSRSGGRSYTDTQYF. The full variable domain, with the rest looked up from reference TRBV15 and TRBJ2-3, is DAMVIQNPRYQVTQFGKPVTLSCSQTLNHNVMYWYQQKSSQAPKLLFHYYDKDFNNEADTPDNFQSRRPNTSFCFLDIRSPGLGDTAMYLCATSRSGGRSYTDTQYFGPGTRLTVL.

This clonotype was seen a handful of times. The chain employs TRBV20-1 and TRBJ2-5; D is tentatively TRBD1 or TRBD2 (5 bases each). V gave up 5 bases and J gave up 0 bases, with 10 bases separating them. This CDR3 comprises 13 residues. Germline V gives CDR1 DFQATT, CDR2 SNEGSKA (reference sequence). The CDR3 is CSAVPGHQETQYF. The DNA of the CDR3 is TGCAGTGCTGTACCGGGACACCAAGAGACCCAGTACTTC.

This chain uses TRBV5-5 with TRBJ2-5; D is ambiguous. TRBJ2-7 matches the DNA end more closely, so the J call is doubtful. Germline V gene lookup returns CDR1 SGHKS and CDR2 YYEKEE (reference sequence). This CDR3 is 14 amino acids long. The CDR3 bases are TGTGCCAGCAGCTTGAGGCAGCCTTCCTACGAGCAGTACTTC. Translating gives CASSLRQPSYEQYF.

The V call is TRBV6-6, the J call TRBJ1-5; tentative D call: TRBD1 (6 bases). The CDR3 length is 15 residues. Germline loops: CDR1 MNHNY, CDR2 SVGAGI (reference sequence). With 10 bases removed from V and 0 bases from J, the gap between germline ends came to 16 bases. The CDR3 DNA follows: TGTGCCATCCGCCCGGGGGCGGGTAGCAATCAGCCCCAGCATTTT. Protein product: CAIRPGAGSNQPQHF.

This clonotype was counted a few times. This chain links TRBV5-1 with TRBJ2-7; D gene uncertain. The germline CDR1 and CDR2 sequences are SGHRS and YFSETQ. The CDR3 has 16 residues. V lost 0 bases and J 0 bases, leaving 13 bases between the germline ends. The CDR3 DNA is TGCGCCAGCAGCTTGGGAGACGTAGGAAGCTCCTACGAGCAGTACTTC. It encodes CASSLGDVGSSYEQYF.

V usage is TRBV13 and J usage is TRBJ2-1; D not certain. The V end lost 5 bases, the J end lost 6 bases, and 17 bases lay between the germline ends. The length of the CDR3 is 15 residues. Germline CDR1 reads PRHDT; CDR2 reads FYEKMQ (reference sequence). The CDR3 here is CASSGRLEASNEQFF. The CDR3, as DNA: TGTGCCAGCAGCGGACGCCTCGAAGCGTCCAATGAGCAGTTCTTC.